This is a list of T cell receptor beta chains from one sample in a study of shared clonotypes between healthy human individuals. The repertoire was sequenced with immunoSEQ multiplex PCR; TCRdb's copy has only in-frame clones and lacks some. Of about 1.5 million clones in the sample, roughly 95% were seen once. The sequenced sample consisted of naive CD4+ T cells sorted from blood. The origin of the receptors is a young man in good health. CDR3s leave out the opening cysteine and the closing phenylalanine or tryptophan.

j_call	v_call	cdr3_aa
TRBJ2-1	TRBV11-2	ASSPPGTSGRTNEQF
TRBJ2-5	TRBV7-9	ASSSSETQY
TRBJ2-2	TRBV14	ASSQNPRGAGYTGELF
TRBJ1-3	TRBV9	ASSGQGSSGNTIY
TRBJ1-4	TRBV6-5	ASRDTGGTNEKLF
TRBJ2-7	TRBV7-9	ASSLGTGHHEQY
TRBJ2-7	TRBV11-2	ASSRHSYDSYEQY
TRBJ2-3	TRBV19	ASSIDRWDTQY
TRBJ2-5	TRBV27	ASSLSGQQRETQY
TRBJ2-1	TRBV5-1	ASSFGGGEQF
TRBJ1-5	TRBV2	ASRGTGDQPQH
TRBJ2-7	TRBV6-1	ASTLGGGLGYEQY
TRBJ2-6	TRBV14	ASSQNSGANVLT
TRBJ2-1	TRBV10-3	AIRGSSYNEQF
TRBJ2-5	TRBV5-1	ASSLAFGQDATQY
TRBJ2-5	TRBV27	ASSRHYQETQY
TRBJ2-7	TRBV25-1	ASDSADTGEQY
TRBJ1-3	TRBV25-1	ASSVPSNEGDSGNTIY
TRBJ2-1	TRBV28	ASRLDQYNEQF
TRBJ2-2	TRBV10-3	AIKASSNTGELF
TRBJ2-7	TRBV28	ASKVGWVGGRLYEQY
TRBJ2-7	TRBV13	ASSFGTLHGGEQY
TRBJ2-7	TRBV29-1	SVALGIGNEQY
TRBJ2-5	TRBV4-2	ASSQDPTVQETQY
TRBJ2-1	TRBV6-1	ASRGTGIRNEQF
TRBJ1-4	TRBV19	ASSTFPGQLNEKLF
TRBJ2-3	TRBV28	ASSLRGNTDTQY
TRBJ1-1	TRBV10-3	AISETVNTEAF
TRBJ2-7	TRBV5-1	ASSPQATPGEQY
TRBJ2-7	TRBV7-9	ASSLATGGYEQY
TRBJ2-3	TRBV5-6	ASSWQGLLAGGPEDTQY
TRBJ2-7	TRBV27	ATSGRTSYEQY
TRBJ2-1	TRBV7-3	ASSLGAGGGEQF
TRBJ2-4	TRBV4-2	ASSRIAENKNIQY
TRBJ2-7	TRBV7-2	ASTLVPSGSYEQY
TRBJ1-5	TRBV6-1	ASHFTDRINQPQH
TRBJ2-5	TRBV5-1	ASSDLGLAGGPRPGETQY
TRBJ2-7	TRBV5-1	ATREGASYEQY
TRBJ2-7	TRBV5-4	ASSLGGSRENAYEQY
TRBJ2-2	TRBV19	ASRIRDPGELF
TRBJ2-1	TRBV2	ASSLPPGQITYNEQF
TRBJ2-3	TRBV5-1	ASTVRAAASTDTQY
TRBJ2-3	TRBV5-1	ASSLASFSTDTQY